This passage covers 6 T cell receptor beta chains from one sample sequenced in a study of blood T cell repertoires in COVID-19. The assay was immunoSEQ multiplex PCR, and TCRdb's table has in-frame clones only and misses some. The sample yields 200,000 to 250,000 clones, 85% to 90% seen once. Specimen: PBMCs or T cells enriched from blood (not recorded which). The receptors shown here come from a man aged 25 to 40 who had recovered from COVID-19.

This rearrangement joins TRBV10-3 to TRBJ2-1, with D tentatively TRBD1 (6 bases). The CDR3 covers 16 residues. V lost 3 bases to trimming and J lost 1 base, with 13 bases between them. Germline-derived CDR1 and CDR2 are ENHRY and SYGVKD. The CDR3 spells CAISDPGQISYNEQFF. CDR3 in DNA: TGTGCCATCAGTGACCCCGGACAGATATCCTACAATGAGCAGTTCTTC.

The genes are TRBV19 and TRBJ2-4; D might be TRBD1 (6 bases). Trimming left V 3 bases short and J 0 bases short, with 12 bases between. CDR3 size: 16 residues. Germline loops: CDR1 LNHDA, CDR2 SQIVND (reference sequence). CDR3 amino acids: CASSIGTPLAKNIQYF. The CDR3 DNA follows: TGTGCCAGTAGTATCGGGACACCACTAGCCAAAAACATTCAGTACTTC.

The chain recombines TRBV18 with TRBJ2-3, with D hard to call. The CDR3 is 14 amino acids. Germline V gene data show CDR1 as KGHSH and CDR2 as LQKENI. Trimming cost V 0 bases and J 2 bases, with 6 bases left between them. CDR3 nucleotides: TGTGCCAGCTCACCACCGGAGCTCACAGATACGCAGTATTTT. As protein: CASSPPELTDTQYF.

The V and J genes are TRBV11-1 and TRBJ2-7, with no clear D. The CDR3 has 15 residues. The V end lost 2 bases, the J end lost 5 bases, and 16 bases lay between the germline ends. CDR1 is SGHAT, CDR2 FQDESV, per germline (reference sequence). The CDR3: CASSLMSLGPNEQYF. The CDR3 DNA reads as TGTGCCAGCAGCTTAATGTCCCTGGGCCCGAACGAGCAGTACTTC.

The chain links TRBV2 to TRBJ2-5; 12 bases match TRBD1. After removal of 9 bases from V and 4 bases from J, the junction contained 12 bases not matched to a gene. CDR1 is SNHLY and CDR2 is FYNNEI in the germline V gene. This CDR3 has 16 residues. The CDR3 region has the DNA TGTGCCAGAGGGGACAGGGGGCGAACAAGTGGAGAGACCCAGTACTTC. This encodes CARGDRGRTSGETQYF. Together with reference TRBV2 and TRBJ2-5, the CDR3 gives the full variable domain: EPEVTQTPSHQVTQMGQEVILRCVPISNHLYFYWYRQILGQKVEFLVSFYNNEISEKSEIFDDQFSVERPDGSNFTLKIRSTKLEDSAMYFCARGDRGRTSGETQYFGPGTRLLVL.

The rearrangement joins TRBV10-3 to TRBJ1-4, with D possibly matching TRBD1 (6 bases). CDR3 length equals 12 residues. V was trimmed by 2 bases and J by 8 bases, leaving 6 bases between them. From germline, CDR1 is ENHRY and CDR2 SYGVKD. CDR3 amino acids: CAISEDREKLFF. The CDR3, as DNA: TGTGCCATCAGTGAGGACAGGGAAAAACTGTTTTTT.